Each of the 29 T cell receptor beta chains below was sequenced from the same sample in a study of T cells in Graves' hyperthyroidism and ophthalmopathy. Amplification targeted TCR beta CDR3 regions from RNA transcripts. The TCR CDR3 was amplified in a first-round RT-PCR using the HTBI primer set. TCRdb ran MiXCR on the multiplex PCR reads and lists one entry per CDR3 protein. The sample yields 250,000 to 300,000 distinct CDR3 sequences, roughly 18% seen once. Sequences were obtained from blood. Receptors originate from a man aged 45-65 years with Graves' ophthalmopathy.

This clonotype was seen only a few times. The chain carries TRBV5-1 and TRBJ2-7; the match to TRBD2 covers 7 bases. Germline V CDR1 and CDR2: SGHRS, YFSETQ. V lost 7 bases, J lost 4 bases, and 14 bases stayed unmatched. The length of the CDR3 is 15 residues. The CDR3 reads CASGSGGSAGYEQYF. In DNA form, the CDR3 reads TGCGCCAGCGGGTCGGGGGGATCGGCCGGTTACGAGCAGTACTTC. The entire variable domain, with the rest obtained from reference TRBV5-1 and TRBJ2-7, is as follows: KAGVTQTPRYLIKTRGQQVTLSCSPISGHRSVSWYQQTPGQGLQFLFEYFSETQRNKGNFPGRFSGRQFSNSRSEMNVSTLELGDSALYLCASGSGGSAGYEQYFGPGTRLTVT.

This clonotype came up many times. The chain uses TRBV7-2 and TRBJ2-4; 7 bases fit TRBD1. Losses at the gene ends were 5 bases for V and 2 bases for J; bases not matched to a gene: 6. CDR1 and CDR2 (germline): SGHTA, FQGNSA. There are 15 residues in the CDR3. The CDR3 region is CASSLDRVSKNIQYF. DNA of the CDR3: TGTGCCAGCAGCCTAGACAGGGTCTCCAAAAACATTCAGTACTTC.

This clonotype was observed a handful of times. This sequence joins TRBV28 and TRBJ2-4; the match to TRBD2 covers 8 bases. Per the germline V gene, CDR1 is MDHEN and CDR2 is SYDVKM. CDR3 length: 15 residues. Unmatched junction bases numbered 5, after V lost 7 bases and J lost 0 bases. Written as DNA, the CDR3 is TGTGCCAGCACCGAAGCGGGAGTAGCCAAAAACATTCAGTACTTC. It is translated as CASTEAGVAKNIQYF.

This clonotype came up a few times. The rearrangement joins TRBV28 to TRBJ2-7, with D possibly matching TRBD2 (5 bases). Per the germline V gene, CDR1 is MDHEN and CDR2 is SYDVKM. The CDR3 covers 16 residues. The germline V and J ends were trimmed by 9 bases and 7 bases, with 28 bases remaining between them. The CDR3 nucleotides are TGTGCCAGGCCGGACGAAACGACTAATTTCGGTTTTGAGCAGTACTTC. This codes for CARPDETTNFGFEQYF.

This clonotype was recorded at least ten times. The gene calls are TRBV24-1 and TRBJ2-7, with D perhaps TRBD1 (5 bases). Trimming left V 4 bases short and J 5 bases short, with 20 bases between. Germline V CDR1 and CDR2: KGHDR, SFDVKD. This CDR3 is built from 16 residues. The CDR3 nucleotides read TGTGCCACCAGTGACCCCGGACAAGGGTTAGGAAACGAGCAGTACTTC. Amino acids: CATSDPGQGLGNEQYF.

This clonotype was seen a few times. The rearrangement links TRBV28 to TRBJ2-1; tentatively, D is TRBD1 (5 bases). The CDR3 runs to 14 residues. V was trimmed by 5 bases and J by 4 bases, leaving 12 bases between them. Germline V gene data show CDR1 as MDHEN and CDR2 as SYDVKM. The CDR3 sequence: CASSTFRVYNEQFF. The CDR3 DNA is TGTGCCAGCAGTACCTTCAGGGTTTACAATGAGCAGTTCTTC.

Here the CDR3 reads CASSLEGESYEQYF. The DNA for the CDR3 is TGCGCCAGCAGCTTGGAAGGGGAGAGCTACGAGCAGTACTTC. The chain links TRBV5-1 to TRBJ2-7; the D call may be TRBD1 or TRBD2 (5 bases each). The ends were cut back, 0 bases at V and 3 bases at J, with 10 bases in the middle. The CDR3 loop spans 14 amino acids. Germline lookup yields CDR1 SGHRS and CDR2 YFSETQ.

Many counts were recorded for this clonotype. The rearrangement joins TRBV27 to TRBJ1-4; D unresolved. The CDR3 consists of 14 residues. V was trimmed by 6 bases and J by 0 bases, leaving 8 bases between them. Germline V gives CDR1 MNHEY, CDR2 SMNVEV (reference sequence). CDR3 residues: CASRSLATNEKLFF. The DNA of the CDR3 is TGTGCCAGCAGAAGTCTCGCAACTAATGAAAAACTGTTTTTT.

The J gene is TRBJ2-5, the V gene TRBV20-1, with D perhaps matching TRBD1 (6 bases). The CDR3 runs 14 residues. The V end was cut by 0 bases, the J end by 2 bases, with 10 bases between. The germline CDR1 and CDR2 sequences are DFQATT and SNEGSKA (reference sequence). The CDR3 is CSARDWGRQETQYF. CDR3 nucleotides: TGCAGTGCTAGAGATTGGGGGCGACAAGAGACCCAGTACTTC.

CDR3 sequence (DNA): TGTGCCAGCTCCCCTGGACAGACACTTGAAGCTTTCTTT. It encodes CASSPGQTLEAFF. The chain has TRBV18 and TRBJ1-1, with a weak D call TRBD1 (6 bases). There are 13 residues in the CDR3. The germline V and J ends were trimmed by 6 bases and 7 bases, with 15 bases remaining between them. Germline V gene lookup returns CDR1 KGHSH and CDR2 LQKENI.

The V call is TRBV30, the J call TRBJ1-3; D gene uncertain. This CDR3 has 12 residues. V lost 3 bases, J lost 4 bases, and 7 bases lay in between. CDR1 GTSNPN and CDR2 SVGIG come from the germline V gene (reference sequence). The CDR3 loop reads CAWSHPGNTIYF. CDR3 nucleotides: TGTGCCTGGAGCCACCCGGGAAACACCATATATTTT.

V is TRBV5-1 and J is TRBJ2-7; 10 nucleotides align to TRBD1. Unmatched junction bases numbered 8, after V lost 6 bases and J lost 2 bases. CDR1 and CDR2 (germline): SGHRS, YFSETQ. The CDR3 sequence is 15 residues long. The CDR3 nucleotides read TGCGCCAGCACCTCCGGGACAGGGGAAACCTACGAGCAGTACTTC. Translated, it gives CASTSGTGETYEQYF.

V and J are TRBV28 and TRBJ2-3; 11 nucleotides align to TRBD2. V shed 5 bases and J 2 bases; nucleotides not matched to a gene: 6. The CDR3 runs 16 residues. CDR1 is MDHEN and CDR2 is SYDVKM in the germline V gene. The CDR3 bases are TGTGCCAGCAGTGAGGGACTAGCGGAACCCACAGATACGCAGTATTTT. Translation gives CASSEGLAEPTDTQYF.

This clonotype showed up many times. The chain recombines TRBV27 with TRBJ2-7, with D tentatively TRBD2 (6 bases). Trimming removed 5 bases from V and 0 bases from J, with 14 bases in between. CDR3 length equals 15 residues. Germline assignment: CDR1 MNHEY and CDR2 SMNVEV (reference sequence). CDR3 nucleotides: TGTGCCAGCAGTCCTGTTGGGCGGGACTCCTACGAGCAGTACTTC. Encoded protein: CASSPVGRDSYEQYF.

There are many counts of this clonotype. CDR3 region: CASSLAHGLAGEGNEQFF. The CDR3 coding sequence is TGTGCCAGCAGTTTAGCCCACGGACTAGCGGGAGAAGGGAATGAGCAGTTCTTC. This chain connects TRBV12-3 or TRBV12-4 to TRBJ2-1; TRBD2 aligns across 13 bases. J was trimmed by 7 bases and V by 0 bases; bases with no gene match: 9. The CDR3 is 18 residues long.

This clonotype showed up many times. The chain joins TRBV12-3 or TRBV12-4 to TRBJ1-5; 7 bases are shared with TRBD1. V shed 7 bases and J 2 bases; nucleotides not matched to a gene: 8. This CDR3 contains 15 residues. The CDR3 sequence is CASTFRTGGNQPQHF. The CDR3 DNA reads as TGTGCCAGCACCTTCCGAACAGGGGGCAATCAGCCCCAGCATTTT.

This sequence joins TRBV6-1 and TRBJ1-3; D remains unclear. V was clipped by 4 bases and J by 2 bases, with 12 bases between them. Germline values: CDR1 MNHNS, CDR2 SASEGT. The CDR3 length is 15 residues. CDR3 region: CASSVTQKTGNTIYF. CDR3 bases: TGTGCCAGCAGTGTCACACAGAAAACTGGAAACACCATATATTTT.

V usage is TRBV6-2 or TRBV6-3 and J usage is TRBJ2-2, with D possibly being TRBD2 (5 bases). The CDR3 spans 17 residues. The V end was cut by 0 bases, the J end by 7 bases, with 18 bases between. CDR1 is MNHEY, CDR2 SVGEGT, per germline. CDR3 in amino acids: CASSYSWSGPRGGELFF. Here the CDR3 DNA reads TGTGCCAGCAGTTACTCTTGGAGCGGCCCCCGGGGCGGGGAGCTGTTTTTT.

CDR3 loop: CASSNGSRTDTQYF. Here the CDR3 DNA reads TGTGCCAGTAGTAACGGGAGTAGGACAGATACGCAGTATTTT. The V gene is TRBV19, the J gene TRBJ2-3, with D possibly TRBD2 on 6 matching bases. This CDR3 has 14 amino acids. Germline values: CDR1 LNHDA, CDR2 SQIVND (reference sequence). V shed 4 bases and J shed 3 bases, with 11 bases lying between them.

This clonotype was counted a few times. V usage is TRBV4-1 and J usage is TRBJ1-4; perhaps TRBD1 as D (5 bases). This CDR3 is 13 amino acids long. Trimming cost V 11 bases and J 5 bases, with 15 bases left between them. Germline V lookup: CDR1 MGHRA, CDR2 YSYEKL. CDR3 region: CALPDEGNEKLFF. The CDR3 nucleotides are TGCGCCCTCCCCGACGAGGGGAATGAAAAACTGTTTTTT.

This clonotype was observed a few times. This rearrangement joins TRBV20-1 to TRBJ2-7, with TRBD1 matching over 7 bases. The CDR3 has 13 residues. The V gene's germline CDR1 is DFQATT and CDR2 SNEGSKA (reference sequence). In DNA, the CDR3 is TGCAGCGTTAAATCACAGGGGCGGTACGAGCAGTACTTC. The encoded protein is CSVKSQGRYEQYF.

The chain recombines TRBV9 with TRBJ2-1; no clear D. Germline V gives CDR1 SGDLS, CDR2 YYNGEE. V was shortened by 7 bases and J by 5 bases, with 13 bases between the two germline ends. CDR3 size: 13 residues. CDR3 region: CASDASDDNEQFF. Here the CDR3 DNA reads TGTGCCAGCGATGCGTCCGATGACAATGAGCAGTTCTTC.

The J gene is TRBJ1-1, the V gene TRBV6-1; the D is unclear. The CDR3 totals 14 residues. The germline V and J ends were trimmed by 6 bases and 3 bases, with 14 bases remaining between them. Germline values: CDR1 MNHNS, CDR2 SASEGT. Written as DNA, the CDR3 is TGTGCCAGCAGCCCCGGGGAGACACACACTGAAGCTTTCTTT. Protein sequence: CASSPGETHTEAFF.

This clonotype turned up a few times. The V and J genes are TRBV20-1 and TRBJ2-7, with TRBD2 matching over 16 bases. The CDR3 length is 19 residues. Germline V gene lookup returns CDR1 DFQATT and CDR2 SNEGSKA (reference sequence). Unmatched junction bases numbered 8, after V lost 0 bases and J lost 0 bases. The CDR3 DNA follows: TGCAGTGCTAGAGATCTCGGGACTAGCGGGAGGGCCGTCTCCTACGAGCAGTACTTC. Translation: CSARDLGTSGRAVSYEQYF.

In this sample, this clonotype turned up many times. The chain's CDR3 is CSALGPSGSVTDTQYF. As DNA, the CDR3 is TGCAGCGCCCTAGGGCCTAGCGGGAGTGTGACAGATACGCAGTATTTT. The chain combines TRBV29-1 with TRBJ2-3, with TRBD2 identical over 10 bases. The J segment lost 3 bases and the V segment lost 7 bases, leaving 13 bases of the junction unmatched. Germline CDR1 is SQVTM and CDR2 is ANQGSEA. The CDR3 has 16 residues.

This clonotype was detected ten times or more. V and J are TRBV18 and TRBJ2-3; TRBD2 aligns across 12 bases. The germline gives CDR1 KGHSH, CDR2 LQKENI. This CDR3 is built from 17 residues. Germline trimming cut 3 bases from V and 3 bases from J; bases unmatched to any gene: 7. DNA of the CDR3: TGTGCCAGCTCACCCACCAGGACTAGCGGGAAGACAGATACGCAGTATTTT. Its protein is CASSPTRTSGKTDTQYF.

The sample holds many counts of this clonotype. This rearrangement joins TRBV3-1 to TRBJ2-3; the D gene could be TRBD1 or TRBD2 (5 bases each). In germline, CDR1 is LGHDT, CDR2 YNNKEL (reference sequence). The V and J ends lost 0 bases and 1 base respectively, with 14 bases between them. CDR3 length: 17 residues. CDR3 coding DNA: TGTGCCAGCAGCCAAGAAGGCGGAACGGGACGCACAGATACGCAGTATTTT. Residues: CASSQEGGTGRTDTQYF.

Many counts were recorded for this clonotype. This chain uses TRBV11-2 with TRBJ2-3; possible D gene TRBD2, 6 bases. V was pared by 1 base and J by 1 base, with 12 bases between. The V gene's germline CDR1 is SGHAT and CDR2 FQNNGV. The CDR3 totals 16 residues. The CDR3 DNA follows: TGTGCCAGCAGCTTAGGCGGGAATGTTGGCACAGATACGCAGTATTTT. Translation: CASSLGGNVGTDTQYF. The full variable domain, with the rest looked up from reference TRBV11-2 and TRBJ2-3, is EAGVAQSPRYKIIEKRQSVAFWCNPISGHATLYWYQQILGQGPKLLIQFQNNGVVDDSQLPKDRFSAERLKGVDSTLKIQPAKLEDSAVYLCASSLGGNVGTDTQYFGPGTRLTVL.

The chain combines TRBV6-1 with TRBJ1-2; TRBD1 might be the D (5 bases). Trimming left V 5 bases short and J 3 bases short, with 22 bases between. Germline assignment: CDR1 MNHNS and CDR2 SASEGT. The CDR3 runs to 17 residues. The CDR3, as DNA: TGTGCCAGCAGTCCAGGCGCCGGAACAGGCGCGCACTATGGCTACACCTTC. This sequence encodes CASSPGAGTGAHYGYTF.